These 21 T cell receptor beta chains share one sample of origin, sequenced in a study of T cell changes during pregnancy in multiple sclerosis. Data came from immunoSEQ multiplex PCR; TCRdb stores just in-frame clones and leaves some out. The sample lists some 52,000 clones, approximately 92% occurring once. The source material was CD4+ T cells from peripheral blood mononuclear cells, sampled in the third trimester of pregnancy. These receptors were collected from a female donor with multiple sclerosis, enrolled in a pregnancy study.

This chain links TRBV18 with TRBJ1-1, with D possibly matching TRBD1 (6 bases). The germline CDR1 and CDR2 sequences are KGHSH and LQKENI. This CDR3 is built from 15 residues. V gave up 3 bases and J gave up 1 base, with 12 bases separating them. CDR3 coding DNA: TGTGCCAGCTCACCCCAGGGGCTGGCGAACACTGAAGCTTTCTTT. This codes for CASSPQGLANTEAFF.

CDR3 sequence (DNA): TGCGCCACCCCCATGAACACTGAAGCTTTCTTT. Translated: CATPMNTEAFF. The chain uses TRBV5-1 and TRBJ1-1, with D uncertain. CDR1 is SGHRS and CDR2 is YFSETQ in the germline V gene. The CDR3 loop spans 11 amino acids. The germline V and J ends were trimmed by 9 bases and 0 bases, with 6 bases remaining between them.

The chain recombines TRBV19 with TRBJ1-5; TRBD1 matches 7 bases. Germline lookup yields CDR1 LNHDA and CDR2 SQIVND (reference sequence). V shed 1 base and J 2 bases; nucleotides not matched to a gene: 8. The CDR3 consists of 17 residues. CDR3 amino acids: CASSIGQGAPRNQPQHF. The DNA for the CDR3 is TGTGCCAGTAGTATAGGACAGGGCGCGCCTCGCAATCAGCCCCAGCATTTT.

J is TRBJ1-5 and V is TRBV6-5; D perhaps matches TRBD1 (6 bases). This CDR3 contains 14 residues. Trimming removed 9 bases at V and 2 bases at J, with 14 bases between. Germline CDR1 is MNHEY and CDR2 is SVGAGI. The CDR3 here is CASSKQGGNQPQHF. The CDR3 DNA reads as TGTGCCAGTTCTAAACAGGGAGGCAATCAGCCCCAGCATTTT.

The J gene is TRBJ2-6, the V gene TRBV7-3, with 9 bases matching TRBD2. The CDR3 runs 20 residues. CDR1 is SGHTA and CDR2 is FQGTGA in the germline V gene. The trim removed 2 bases at V and 3 bases at J, leaving 14 bases unmatched. CDR3 in DNA: TGTGCCAGCAGCTTAGAGCCCCGCGGGGCGGGGGGGCGTGGGGCCAACGTCCTGACTTTC. Its translation: CASSLEPRGAGGRGANVLTF.

The rearrangement uses TRBV2 and TRBJ2-7, with a possible D match to TRBD2 (5 bases). The V end lost 5 bases, the J end lost 7 bases, and 21 bases lay between the germline ends. The CDR3 loop spans 15 amino acids. Per germline, CDR1 SNHLY and CDR2 FYNNEI. CDR3 amino acids: CASSSRDIHRGEQYF. The CDR3 DNA is TGTGCCAGCAGTTCCCGGGATATTCATCGTGGTGAGCAGTACTTC. The whole variable domain, remainder taken from reference TRBV2 and TRBJ2-7, is EPEVTQTPSHQVTQMGQEVILRCVPISNHLYFYWYRQILGQKVEFLVSFYNNEISEKSEIFDDQFSVERPDGSNFTLKIRSTKLEDSAMYFCASSSRDIHRGEQYFGPGTRLTVT.

The chain has TRBV7-9 and TRBJ2-1; 10 bases are shared with TRBD2. From germline, CDR1 is SEHNR and CDR2 FQNEAQ (reference sequence). This CDR3 comprises 16 residues. V lost 6 bases and J lost 0; bases outside the gene matches: 5. The CDR3 here is CASSFSGGLSYNEQFF. The CDR3 DNA follows: TGTGCCAGCAGTTTTAGCGGGGGGCTCTCCTACAATGAGCAGTTCTTC.

The chain links TRBV9 to TRBJ2-3; 11 bases align to TRBD2. CDR1 and CDR2 (germline): SGDLS, YYNGEE. This CDR3 region has 17 residues. J lost 2 bases, V lost 7 bases, and 12 bases had no gene match. As DNA, the CDR3 is TGTGCCAGCTCCACGTCCCTAGCGGGGGGCTCCACAGATACGCAGTATTTT. Its translation is CASSTSLAGGSTDTQYF.

The rearrangement uses TRBV6-5 and TRBJ1-3; no firm D call. The CDR3 extends over 14 amino acids. Germline CDR1 MNHEY, CDR2 SVGAGI. The ends were cut back, 2 bases at V and 1 base at J, with 6 bases in the middle. Here the CDR3 DNA reads TGTGCCAGCAGTTACCAAGAGTCTGGAAACACCATATATTTT. Its protein product is CASSYQESGNTIYF.

The chain recombines TRBV7-3 with TRBJ1-1, with D possibly matching TRBD1 (5 bases). This CDR3 is built from 12 residues. Germline V CDR1 and CDR2: SGHTA, FQGTGA. The V gene lost 5 bases and the J gene lost 5 bases, with 9 bases spanning the gap. The CDR3 reads CASSLGRTEAFF. In DNA form, the CDR3 reads TGTGCCAGCAGCCTGGGGCGGACTGAAGCTTTCTTT.

The rearrangement uses TRBV19 and TRBJ1-1, with 9 bases lining up with TRBD1. V was pared by 2 bases and J by 7 bases, with 8 bases of the junction left unmatched. The CDR3 is 15 residues long. Germline V gives CDR1 LNHDA, CDR2 SQIVND (reference sequence). This CDR3 reads CASSIKTGGDNEAFF. The CDR3 DNA reads TGTGCCAGTAGTATAAAGACAGGGGGGGACAATGAAGCTTTCTTT.

The chain is built from TRBV9 and TRBJ2-1; 8 nucleotides line up with TRBD2. The germline V gene has CDR1 SGDLS and CDR2 YYNGEE. The CDR3 runs 17 residues. Unmatched junction bases numbered 10, after V lost 4 bases and J lost 1 base. CDR3 coding DNA: TGTGCCAGCAGCTCCCCCCGAGGCGGGGGGTCCTACAATGAGCAGTTCTTC. It is translated as CASSSPRGGGSYNEQFF.

The chain carries TRBV2 and TRBJ1-5; TRBD1 matches 7 bases. There are 12 residues in the CDR3. With 4 bases clipped from V and 9 bases from J, the junction kept 3 bases outside the gene matches. Germline V gene sequence: CDR1 SNHLY, CDR2 FYNNEI. CDR3 sequence: CASSGQGGPQHF. The CDR3 nucleotides read TGTGCCAGCAGTGGACAGGGCGGGCCCCAGCATTTT. Full variable domain (remainder filled in from reference TRBV2 and TRBJ1-5): EPEVTQTPSHQVTQMGQEVILRCVPISNHLYFYWYRQILGQKVEFLVSFYNNEISEKSEIFDDQFSVERPDGSNFTLKIRSTKLEDSAMYFCASSGQGGPQHFGDGTRLSIL.

The rearrangement uses TRBV7-2 and TRBJ1-1; D ambiguous. CDR1 is SGHTA, CDR2 FQGNSA, per germline. This CDR3 has 14 residues. Trimming removed 5 bases at V and 4 bases at J, with 14 bases between. CDR3 residues: CASSQRVGGTEAFF. Written as DNA, the CDR3 is TGTGCCAGCAGCCAGAGGGTTGGCGGCACTGAAGCTTTCTTT.

CDR3 protein: CASSLGPGSNQPQHF. The DNA of the CDR3 is TGTGCCAGCAGCTTAGGGCCCGGGAGCAATCAGCCCCAGCATTTT. The chain employs TRBV7-9 and TRBJ1-5; no reliable D call. CDR1 is SEHNR, CDR2 FQNEAQ, per germline (reference sequence). Trimming shortened V by 1 base and J by 1 base, and 8 bases separated the two germline ends. This CDR3 has 15 amino acids.

In this sample, this clone turned up once. The rearrangement joins TRBV5-4 to TRBJ1-6; 7 bases map to TRBD1. The V gene's germline CDR1 is SGHNT and CDR2 YYREEE (reference sequence). Trimming at V came to 4 bases and at J to 7 bases, leaving 8 bases not matched to a gene. The CDR3 runs to 15 residues. The CDR3 sequence is CASSRNNRGNSPLHF. As DNA, the CDR3 is TGTGCCAGCAGCCGTAACAACAGGGGAAATTCACCCCTCCACTTT.

This clone was found once. The chain has TRBV9 and TRBJ1-2; 10 nucleotides align to TRBD1. Germline loops: CDR1 SGDLS, CDR2 YYNGEE. This CDR3 spans 14 amino acids. J lost 7 bases, V lost 4 bases, and 7 bases had no gene match. Here the CDR3 DNA reads TGTGCCAGCAGCCTGGGGACAGGGGAGGGTGGCTACACCTTC. Its protein is CASSLGTGEGGYTF.

This clone was observed once. The chain is built from TRBV5-6 and TRBJ1-5; 9 bases map to TRBD1. This CDR3 comprises 17 residues. V trimming: 2 bases; J trimming: 2 bases; junction bases outside the gene matches: 8. Germline-derived CDR1 and CDR2 are SGHDT and YYEEEE. CDR3 loop: CASSFRDRVGGNQPQHF. CDR3 nucleotides: TGTGCCAGCAGCTTTAGGGACAGGGTAGGGGGCAATCAGCCCCAGCATTTT.

This chain joins TRBV6-1 and TRBJ1-5; 7 nucleotides line up with TRBD1. The trim removed 2 bases at V and 8 bases at J, leaving 6 bases unmatched. This CDR3 has 14 residues. The germline CDR1 and CDR2 sequences are MNHNS and SASEGT. CDR3 bases: TGTGCCAGCAGTGAAAGCAGGGGGTGGGAGCCCCAGCATTTT. Its protein product is CASSESRGWEPQHF.

This clone ranks as medium-sized. This chain connects TRBV30 to TRBJ1-2, with TRBD1 as a possible D gene (5 bases). The germline V gene has CDR1 GTSNPN and CDR2 SVGIG (reference sequence). V lost 0 bases and J lost 11, with 16 bases in between. CDR3 size: 13 residues. CDR3 in amino acids: CAWSVGAGRTYTF. In DNA form, the CDR3 reads TGTGCCTGGAGTGTAGGTGCAGGGAGGACATACACCTTC.

This clone showed up just once. This rearrangement joins TRBV25-1 to TRBJ1-1; TRBD1 matches at 9 bases. J was trimmed by 4 bases and V by 8 bases; bases with no gene match: 11. This CDR3 comprises 15 residues. Germline V lookup: CDR1 MGHDK, CDR2 SYGVNS. The CDR3 sequence is CASFSQQGASTEAFF. The DNA of the CDR3 is TGTGCCAGCTTTTCTCAACAGGGGGCCAGCACTGAAGCTTTCTTT.